The 20 T cell receptor beta chains in this list originate from one sample, sequenced in a study of T cell responses to AZD1222 COVID-19 vaccine. This table comes from immunoSEQ multiplex PCR, and its TCRdb copy is limited to in-frame clones, with some not included. This repertoire shows over 150,000 clones, roughly 92% found once; its top ten account for 1.6%. The sample was peripheral blood, taken on day 0 of AZD1222 vaccination. These receptor sequences come from an adult in good health.

The chain joins TRBV7-6 to TRBJ2-7; 10 nucleotides agree with TRBD1. Germline V lookup: CDR1 SGHVS, CDR2 FNYEAQ. V was pared by 4 bases and J by 5 bases, with 8 bases of the junction left unmatched. This CDR3 contains 15 residues. The CDR3 spells CASSSQTGGLNEQYF. The CDR3 DNA reads as TGTGCCAGCAGCTCCCAGACAGGGGGCTTAAACGAGCAGTACTTC.

V usage is TRBV3-1 (or the pseudogene TRBV3-2) and J usage is TRBJ1-5; unclear D gene. This CDR3 is built from 13 residues. The germline CDR1 and CDR2 sequences are LGHDT and YNNKEL (reference sequence). V dropped 1 base and J dropped 6 bases, with 7 bases sitting between them. The CDR3: CASSQVGFQPQHF. CDR3 nucleotides: TGTGCCAGCAGCCAAGTGGGGTTTCAGCCCCAGCATTTT.

The rearrangement uses TRBV10-2 and TRBJ2-1; TRBD1 matches at 7 bases. The CDR3 sequence is 12 residues long. V lost 4 bases and J lost 8; bases outside the gene matches: 2. Looked up from germline, CDR1 is WSHSY and CDR2 is SAAADI. The DNA for the CDR3 is TGCGCCAGCAGTGTGACAGGGTATGAGCAGTTCTTC. Its protein product is CASSVTGYEQFF.

The genes are TRBV30 and TRBJ2-7, with 9 positions matching TRBD1. The V gene's germline CDR1 is GTSNPN and CDR2 SVGIG (reference sequence). After removal of 4 bases from V and 4 bases from J, the junction contained 8 bases not matched to a gene. The CDR3 covers 14 residues. CDR3 in amino acids: CAWNRQGVDYEQYF. The CDR3 DNA is TGTGCCTGGAACCGACAGGGGGTGGATTACGAGCAGTACTTC.

V gene TRBV19 combines with J gene TRBJ1-2, with D perhaps matching TRBD1 (6 bases). The CDR3 has 16 residues. Germline V gene data show CDR1 as LNHDA and CDR2 as SQIVND (reference sequence). Trimming shortened V by 5 bases and J by 5 bases, and 21 bases separated the two germline ends. CDR3 nucleotide sequence: TGTGCCAGTAGTTCCCGCTCGGACAGCCCATCTTATGGCTACACCTTC. This translates into CASSSRSDSPSYGYTF.

The rearrangement links TRBV9 to TRBJ1-1; no reliable D call. V lost 0 bases and J 5 bases, leaving 11 bases between the germline ends. The germline CDR1 and CDR2 sequences are SGDLS and YYNGEE. The CDR3 is 14 amino acids. The CDR3 DNA sequence: TGTGCCAGCAGCGTAGAAGCCCTAGGAACTGAAGCTTTCTTT. Amino acids: CASSVEALGTEAFF. Full variable domain (missing parts from reference TRBV9 and TRBJ1-1): DSGVTQTPKHLITATGQRVTLRCSPRSGDLSVYWYQQSLDQGLQFLIQYYNGEERAKGNILERFSAQQFPDLHSELNLSSLELGDSALYFCASSVEALGTEAFFGQGTRLTVV.

The chain employs TRBV6-5 and TRBJ2-7, with TRBD2 identical over 14 bases. CDR1 is MNHEY, CDR2 SVGAGI, per germline. The CDR3 loop spans 15 amino acids. With V trimmed by 6 bases and J by 3 bases, 4 bases remained unmatched. CDR3 loop: CASRSGTSGSYEQYF. In DNA form, the CDR3 reads TGTGCCAGCAGATCTGGGACTAGCGGGAGCTACGAGCAGTACTTC.

The chain employs TRBV21-1 and TRBJ2-7. TRBV21-1 is assigned pseudogene status. This CDR3 is built from 16 residues. The CDR3 loop is CASSKVGRDLLSKQYF. CDR3 DNA: TGTGCCAGCAGCAAAGTGGGACGGGACCTCCTGAGCAAGCAGTACTTC.

The rearrangement links TRBV6-2 or TRBV6-3 to TRBJ1-1; 10 bases line up with TRBD1. Germline V gives CDR1 MNHEY, CDR2 SVGEGT. The CDR3 is 14 residues long. With 4 bases clipped from V and 13 bases from J, the junction kept 12 bases outside the gene matches. CDR3 sequence (DNA): TGTGCCAGCAGTTCCCCGGGACAGGGGAAGATCGGTTTCTTT. This translates into CASSSPGQGKIGFF.

This chain uses TRBV10-2 with TRBJ1-2; TRBD1 is a possible D gene (5 bases). CDR3 length equals 13 residues. Germline CDR1 is WSHSY and CDR2 is SAAADI. The V end lost 6 bases, the J end lost 5 bases, and 13 bases lay between the germline ends. The CDR3 is CASSAGTEYGYTF. CDR3 bases: TGCGCCAGCAGCGCCGGGACGGAATATGGCTACACCTTC.

Turning to this clone: This specimen includes other DNA sequences encoding the same CDR3. The rearrangement joins TRBV7-3 to TRBJ2-5; tentatively, D is TRBD2 (6 bases). Trimming removed 6 bases at V and 4 bases at J, with 18 bases between. The CDR3 consists of 15 residues. CDR1 SGHTA and CDR2 FQGTGA come from the germline V gene. CDR3 bases: TGTGCCAGCAGTCCCACCGGGACTTGGGGAGAGACCCAGTACTTC. Protein product: CASSPTGTWGETQYF.

This clone has just a few counts. The chain recombines TRBV7-9 with TRBJ2-1; TRBD2 aligns across 7 bases. The CDR3 sequence is 16 residues long. Germline trimming cut 1 base from V and 6 bases from J; bases unmatched to any gene: 9. Germline V gene lookup returns CDR1 SEHNR and CDR2 FQNEAQ (reference sequence). CDR3 DNA sequence: TGTGCCAGCAGCTTAGAACGGCTAGCGGCCCTCAATGAGCAGTTCTTC. It codes for CASSLERLAALNEQFF.

J is TRBJ2-6 and V is TRBV11-1; no reliable D call. Trimming took off 2 bases at V and 5 bases at J, with 13 bases between the two ends. This CDR3 is built from 16 residues. Germline V gene data show CDR1 as SGHAT and CDR2 as FQDESV (reference sequence). In DNA form, the CDR3 reads TGTGCCAGCAGCTTAATGGCCGACTTTAGGGCCAACGTCCTGACTTTC. This sequence encodes CASSLMADFRANVLTF.

V gene TRBV7-2 combines with J gene TRBJ1-1; 10 bases agree with TRBD1. The trim removed 5 bases at V and 3 bases at J, leaving 9 bases unmatched. Germline CDR1 is SGHTA and CDR2 is FQGNSA. The CDR3 covers 16 residues. In DNA form, the CDR3 reads TGTGCCAGCAGCCTCAGACAGGGGGCAAGGTACACTGAAGCTTTCTTT. It encodes CASSLRQGARYTEAFF.

The rearrangement uses TRBV6-5 and TRBJ2-4, with 8 bases fitting TRBD2. Germline V gene data show CDR1 as MNHEY and CDR2 as SVGAGI. The CDR3 is made up of 15 amino acids. Trimming removed 5 bases from V and 6 bases from J; junction bases left unmatched: 9. CDR3 in DNA: TGTGCCAGCAGTCCCCCCGGGGGGGCTCGAAACATTCAGTACTTC. Its translation is CASSPPGGARNIQYF.

The chain recombines TRBV12-3 or TRBV12-4 with TRBJ1-1; no clear D. The V gene lost 1 base and the J gene lost 8 bases, with 5 bases spanning the gap. The CDR3 sequence is 11 residues long. In DNA, the CDR3 is TGTGCCAGCAGTTTAGGTGGGGAAGCTTTCTTT. It codes for CASSLGGEAFF.

The sample holds a few counts of this clone. The chain employs TRBV25-1 and TRBJ1-4; maybe TRBD1 (5 bases). The ends were cut back, 1 base at V and 10 bases at J, with 13 bases in the middle. CDR3 size: 14 residues. Germline V CDR1 and CDR2: MGHDK, SYGVNS. The CDR3 bases are TGTGCCAGCAGTGAATGGGGACTCTCCGGAAAACTGTTTTTT. It yields the protein CASSEWGLSGKLFF.

The chain is built from TRBV18 and TRBJ2-3; no firm D call. The CDR3 consists of 11 residues. From germline, CDR1 is KGHSH and CDR2 LQKENI. The V end was cut by 6 bases, the J end by 1 base, with 2 bases between. CDR3 in amino acids: CASSRTDTQYF. The CDR3 DNA reads as TGTGCCAGCTCCCGCACAGATACGCAGTATTTT.

The rearrangement joins TRBV6-2 or TRBV6-3 to TRBJ1-2, with D unclear. The V gene's germline CDR1 is MNHEY and CDR2 SVGEGT. The germline V and J ends were trimmed by 0 bases and 4 bases, with 12 bases remaining between them. This CDR3 has 15 residues. The CDR3, as DNA: TGTGCCAGCAGTTACTCGTACGACCCCATCTATGGCTACACCTTC. As protein: CASSYSYDPIYGYTF.

V gene TRBV18 combines with J gene TRBJ2-1; a weak D match, TRBD2 (5 bases). Trimming pared 3 bases from V and 0 bases from J, leaving 9 bases between. There are 15 residues in the CDR3. CDR1 is KGHSH, CDR2 LQKENI, per germline. CDR3 sequence reads: CASSPTRTSYNEQFF. Written as DNA, the CDR3 is TGTGCCAGCTCACCTACTAGGACCTCCTACAATGAGCAGTTCTTC.